This T cell receptor beta chain appears in the sequencing data of a study of neurological immune-mediated disorders (dated by TCRdb to about 2019). General notes on the study: Of the 35 or so multiple sclerosis patients, 31 had relapsing-remitting MS and 3 had secondary progressive MS. The 90 to 110 TCR-beta libraries included longitudinal samples, technical triplicates and paired sorted CD4+ and CD8+ T-cell subsets alongside PBMC samples. Peripheral blood TCR-beta repertoires from patients with HTLV-I-associated myelopathy (HAM/TSP), patients with multiple sclerosis, and healthy controls were compared in the study using UMI-based sequencing. The cohort was made up of 60 to 75 subjects, consisting of around 14 HAM/TSP patients, around 35 multiple sclerosis patients and around 20 healthy controls.

In its sample, this clonotype was seen many times. What this receptor recognizes is not known. No clone much larger than this one lies a single base away; base qualities are absent. For the sorted-subset TCR libraries, the starting material was around 1 million sorted CD4+ or CD8+ T cells. The multiple sclerosis patients were enrolled in a US clinical protocol that used magnetic resonance imaging to evaluate disease progression. Peripheral blood underwent Ficoll-Hypaque density gradient centrifugation to isolate PBMCs, which were then cryopreserved in liquid nitrogen. The study also sequenced paired sorted CD4+ and CD8+ subsets from healthy controls, HAM/TSP patients and MS patients. cDNA was synthesized by template-switch 5'RACE using a primer with a 10-nucleotide random unique molecular identifier that tagged each TCR transcript. Each sequencing run produced over 170 million TCR-beta sequences covering 15-18 subjects. Total RNA was extracted with the RNeasy kit. The KAPA Real-time Library Amplification kit was used to amplify TCR-beta VDJ regions with primers targeting the TCR constant region and the 5'RACE anchor. Sample indexes and Illumina adaptors were added in a first PCR, after which library yield was increased in a second PCR. The roughly 650 bp TCR product was size-selected on a 2% E-gel SizeSelection system after Ampure bead purification. Library quality was checked on a Bioanalyzer, concentration was measured with Qubit, and libraries were quantified with the Kapa Library Quantification kit before pooling. An Illumina HiSeq 2500 sequenced the libraries paired-end 2 x 150 bp. To increase sequence diversity, about 25-31% phiX was spiked into each library pool. The authors processed their data as follows. Quality-filtered reads were processed with the UMI-based MiGEC pipeline, and over 90% of raw TCR sequences were removed by the MiGEC pipeline during error correction. IMGT germline references were used for aligning VDJ genes, and each clonotype was defined as a unique CDR3 amino acid sequence together with its V-J genes. Clonal expansion, Shannon diversity, and CDR3 relatedness (CalcPairwiseDistances, ClusterSamples) were evaluated with VDJtools, and phylogenetic trees were built with CLCbio workbench. A clone was classed as expanded if it had 8 or more unique UMIs, a cutoff based on coefficient-of-variation modelling across technical triplicates. The public sequencing data were trimmed at Q25 with fastp and processed into clonotypes with MiXCR by TCRdb, which kept only in-frame beta chains. Under each unique CDR3 protein, matching rows form one entry showing the most common genes and DNA. TCRdb assigned the V and J calls; the authors' analysis was not used. This sample comprises tens of thousands of distinct CDR3 sequences, approximately 5.8% of them detected only once. The ten largest clones take up roughly 1.4% of the sample.

The research as a whole found: The MS cluster showed no association with clinical or MRI features, and the authors stated that larger cohorts are needed. Repertoires from 18 of 34 MS patients were grouped by phylogenetic analysis into a cluster of related CDR3 sequences, suggesting a possible repertoire-level signature. TCR clonal expansion was highest in HAM/TSP patients and lowest in MS patients, with MS patients falling below even healthy controls. Expanded clones from different subjects shared no identical CDR3 amino acid sequences, which suggests that TCR-beta repertoires were private in all groups.

The sequenced sample was CD4+ T cells from blood. The sequence was obtained from a woman aged 18-29 years with multiple sclerosis.

The DNA sequence is TGTGCCATCGTCAGGGGGCAAGGGAGCACTGAAGCTTTCTTT. Its protein product is CAIVRGQGSTEAFF. This chain is built from TRBV10-3 and TRBJ1-1; 8 nucleotides in the junction match TRBD1. CDR3 length: 14 amino acids, cysteine to phenylalanine. CDR3 DNA is the only sequence kept; it has 42 bases, read in frame from the first base. Relative to germline, V is missing 8 bases and J is missing 4 bases, with 9 bases of the junction outside any gene match. For CDR1 and CDR2, the germline V gene lists ENHRY and SYGVKD.